This T cell receptor (beta chain) comes out of a study of CD8+CD57+ T cells in acquired aplastic anemia. Overall study findings and caveats: Any difference that existed in CD8+ Simpson's diversity between patients and controls was not significant. Comparison of patients with controls identified roughly 27 shared CD8+ CDR3 sequences.

J gave up 3 bases and V 5 bases, and 10 bases lay outside the gene matches. The CDR3 contains 16 residues. Per the germline V gene, CDR1 is KGHDR and CDR2 is SFDVKD. Genomic DNA acted as the template from which TCR beta VDJ combination and CDR3 sequence profiling were carried out. A single record per CDR3 protein comes from TCRdb applying MiXCR to the reads. In the table there are around 200,000 distinct CDR3 sequences, almost 50% of which are singletons. Concerning this clonotype itself: The antigen remains undetermined.

CD8+CD57+ cell expansion had been shown by flow cytometry in patients chosen for sequencing. Severe acquired aplastic anemia was the diagnosis recorded for all patients. Sequenced input: sorted CD4+, CD8+, or CD8+CD57+ T cells (not recorded which) from PBMCs. The J gene is TRBJ2-5, the V gene TRBV24-1, with 8 positions matching TRBD1. The receptor was derived from a human donor with aplastic anemia. CDR3 sequence: CATSGMSNRGKETQYF. For the CDR3, the DNA is TGTGCCACCAGTGGGATGTCAAACAGGGGGAAAGAGACCCAGTACTTC.